These 24 T cell receptor beta chains came from one sample sequenced in a study of CD8 T cells in ankylosing spondylitis (dated by TCRdb to about 2017). Receptor libraries were prepared by 5' RACE. The reads were generated on an Illumina HiSeq 2500. In TCRdb, the public reads were trimmed at Q25 with fastp and aligned with MiXCR, with productive beta chains retained. Rows matching on CDR3 protein sequence are summarized as one entry with the most common DNA and genes. Here the sample has approximately 250,000 distinct CDR3 sequences; under 35% occur a single time. The top ten constitute about 4.2% of the sample. Sequenced material: blood, either unsorted or a sorted T cell fraction (not recorded which). These receptors were obtained from a male donor with ankylosing spondylitis or in good health (not recorded which).

This clonotype was seen a few times. The chain uses TRBV5-5 and TRBJ2-5, with unresolved D. Germline CDR1 and CDR2: SGHKS and YYEKEE (reference sequence). This CDR3 has 12 residues. V was shortened by 0 bases and J by 3 bases, with 3 bases between the two germline ends. CDR3 nucleotide sequence: TGTGCCAGCAGCTTGGAAAAAGAGACCCAGTACTTC. Amino acid sequence: CASSLEKETQYF.

This clonotype was seen more than once but under ten times. This chain uses TRBV6-5 with TRBJ2-1; no firm D call. Germline CDR1 MNHEY, CDR2 SVGAGI. The length of the CDR3 is 12 residues. V was trimmed by 3 bases and J by 9 bases, leaving 9 bases between them. CDR3 nucleotides: TGTGCCAGCAGTTATGTCGGCGGTGAGCAGTTCTTC. Protein: CASSYVGGEQFF.

The chain employs TRBV15 and TRBJ2-1; either TRBD1 or TRBD2 may fit D (5 bases each). V was cut by 0 bases and J by 8 bases, with 11 bases left in between. Germline CDR1 reads LNHNV; CDR2 reads YYDKDF (reference sequence). The length of the CDR3 is 14 residues. CDR3 loop: CATSREGRDHEQFF. CDR3 bases: TGTGCCACCAGCAGAGAGGGCCGGGACCATGAGCAGTTCTTC.

V gene TRBV20-1 combines with J gene TRBJ2-5, with D unclear. This CDR3 region has 13 residues. Germline CDR1 is DFQATT and CDR2 is SNEGSKA (reference sequence). The V gene lost 6 bases and the J gene lost 0 bases, with 11 bases spanning the gap. In nucleotides, the CDR3 is TGCAGTGCAACGACACCGTACCAAGAGACCCAGTACTTC. Translation: CSATTPYQETQYF.

The J gene is TRBJ2-2, the V gene TRBV5-1; D unclear. This CDR3 has 14 amino acids. Germline V lookup: CDR1 SGHRS, CDR2 YFSETQ. Trimming pared 2 bases from V and 3 bases from J, leaving 8 bases between. The CDR3 DNA reads TGCGCCAGCAGCTTTCTCGTGGACACCGGGGAGCTGTTTTTT. Translating gives CASSFLVDTGELFF.

This clonotype has ten or more counts. The rearrangement joins TRBV12-3 or TRBV12-4 to TRBJ2-5; D is unclear. The CDR3 covers 12 residues. Trimming removed 5 bases from V and 1 base from J, with 5 bases in between. The CDR3 DNA reads as TGTGCCAGCAGTCGTGGCCAAGAGACCCAGTACTTC. It yields the protein CASSRGQETQYF.

V gene TRBV5-1 combines with J gene TRBJ2-3; 13 bases map to TRBD2. Germline loops: CDR1 SGHRS, CDR2 YFSETQ. J gave up 6 bases and V 5 bases, and 12 bases lay outside the gene matches. This CDR3 has 17 amino acids. This CDR3 is CASSALLAGGPADTQYF. The CDR3, as DNA: TGCGCCAGCAGTGCCCTACTAGCGGGGGGGCCTGCGGATACGCAGTATTTT.

This clonotype was detected only a few times. The rearrangement joins TRBV29-1 to TRBJ2-3; 8 bases match TRBD2. This CDR3 has 14 residues. J gave up 6 bases and V 6 bases, and 11 bases lay outside the gene matches. CDR1 SQVTM and CDR2 ANQGSEA come from the germline V gene. The CDR3 region has the DNA TGCAGCGTCTCTCGGGGCGGGGGGCCGGATACGCAGTATTTT. Encoded protein: CSVSRGGGPDTQYF.

This clonotype was recorded a few times. The V gene is TRBV5-1, the J gene TRBJ1-1; D remains unclear. This CDR3 region has 13 residues. V was shortened by 5 bases and J by 1 base, with 9 bases between the two germline ends. CDR1 and CDR2 from the germline V gene are SGHRS and YFSETQ. The DNA of the CDR3 is TGCGCCAGCAGGGAAGAGCCGAACACTGAAGCTTTCTTT. Protein: CASREEPNTEAFF.

V usage is TRBV11-2 and J usage is TRBJ2-5; 8 positions match TRBD1. This CDR3 is 15 amino acids long. Per the germline V gene, CDR1 is SGHAT and CDR2 is FQNNGV. J was trimmed by 7 bases and V by 3 bases; bases with no gene match: 10. The CDR3 coding sequence is TGTGCCAGCAGCTTTTTTTCGACAGGGGAGGCGACCCAGTACTTC. Encoded protein: CASSFFSTGEATQYF.

V and J are TRBV27 and TRBJ2-7; D remains unclear. Trimming stripped 4 bases from V and 2 bases from J, with 15 bases between. CDR3 size: 15 residues. CDR1 and CDR2 (germline): MNHEY, SMNVEV (reference sequence). This CDR3 is CASSSQFGLTYEQYF. The CDR3 DNA follows: TGTGCCAGCAGTTCCCAATTTGGGCTTACCTACGAGCAGTACTTC.

This clonotype occurred many times. The J gene is TRBJ2-3, the V gene TRBV20-1; D is ambiguous. The CDR3 contains 12 residues. Trimming cost V 3 bases and J 4 bases, with 8 bases left between them. Germline assignment: CDR1 DFQATT and CDR2 SNEGSKA (reference sequence). For the CDR3, the DNA is TGCAGTGCTAGGGTTCGGGCAGATACGCAGTATTTT. This sequence encodes CSARVRADTQYF.

V is TRBV20-1 and J is TRBJ2-7, with D perhaps being TRBD1 or TRBD2 (6 bases each). The germline V gene encodes CDR1 DFQATT and CDR2 SNEGSKA (reference sequence). Trimming stripped 1 base from V and 0 bases from J, with 16 bases between. This CDR3 is 16 amino acids long. The CDR3 DNA reads as TGCAGTGCTAGAGCGGGGTTGGGGGGCGTCTCCTACGAGCAGTACTTC. Amino acid sequence: CSARAGLGGVSYEQYF.

The chain links TRBV2 to TRBJ2-1; D perhaps matches TRBD2 (6 bases). Trimming pared 7 bases from V and 6 bases from J, leaving 7 bases between. The CDR3 has 11 residues. Per germline, CDR1 SNHLY and CDR2 FYNNEI. CDR3 region: CASMEGNEQFF. The CDR3 DNA is TGTGCCAGCATGGAGGGCAATGAGCAGTTCTTC.

The chain combines TRBV11-2 with TRBJ2-3, with 9 bases fitting TRBD2. The junction had 8 bases not matched to a gene; V was cut back by 1 base and J by 0 bases. The length of the CDR3 is 18 residues. The germline gives CDR1 SGHAT, CDR2 FQNNGV. The DNA of the CDR3 is TGTGCCAGCAGCTTAGTATTAGCGGGGGAATTCAGCACAGATACGCAGTATTTT. It yields the protein CASSLVLAGEFSTDTQYF.

The chain carries TRBV10-3 and TRBJ1-1; D is unclear. The germline gives CDR1 ENHRY, CDR2 SYGVKD. This CDR3 is built from 13 residues. The V end was cut by 6 bases, the J end by 3 bases, with 11 bases between. The CDR3 nucleotides are TGTGCCATCAGGGATGGAACATACACTGAAGCTTTCTTT. It yields the protein CAIRDGTYTEAFF.

This clonotype was picked up a small number of times. The J gene is TRBJ1-4, the V gene TRBV5-5; possible D gene TRBD1, 5 bases. The CDR3 sequence is 15 residues long. V dropped 1 base and J dropped 4 bases, with 11 bases sitting between them. The germline gives CDR1 SGHKS, CDR2 YYEKEE (reference sequence). The CDR3 DNA sequence: TGTGCCAGCAGCTTGAAGGGGTCCTTTAATGAAAAACTGTTTTTT. This encodes CASSLKGSFNEKLFF.

The chain employs TRBV7-9 and TRBJ2-1; 9 nucleotides match TRBD1. The V and J ends lost 5 bases and 7 bases, in that order; junction bases with no gene match: 3. Germline-derived CDR1 and CDR2 are SEHNR and FQNEAQ (reference sequence). This CDR3 region has 13 residues. This CDR3 is CASSETGGNEQFF. CDR3 bases: TGTGCCAGCAGCGAGACAGGGGGTAATGAGCAGTTCTTC.

The chain recombines TRBV3-1 with TRBJ1-1; D is undetermined. Germline CDR1 reads LGHDT; CDR2 reads YNNKEL (reference sequence). Trimming removed 4 bases at V and 0 bases at J, with 18 bases between. The CDR3 runs 17 residues. The CDR3 region has the DNA TGTGCCAGCAGCCCCCGGATCCTAGGTGCGATGAACACTGAAGCTTTCTTT. It specifies CASSPRILGAMNTEAFF.

The V call is TRBV20-1, the J call TRBJ2-5; 7 nucleotides agree with TRBD1. The CDR3 consists of 14 residues. Germline CDR1 DFQATT, CDR2 SNEGSKA (reference sequence). Trimming cost V 4 bases and J 0 bases; bases outside gene matches: 5. CDR3 DNA sequence: TGCAGTGCTAACCGACAGGGCAACCAAGAGACCCAGTACTTC. This translates into CSANRQGNQETQYF.

This chain links TRBV2 with TRBJ2-3; D not certain. This CDR3 is built from 13 residues. Germline V gene sequence: CDR1 SNHLY, CDR2 FYNNEI. Trimming took off 1 base at V and 2 bases at J, with 4 bases between the two ends. CDR3 region: CASSEEATDTQYF. CDR3 DNA: TGTGCCAGCAGTGAAGAGGCCACAGATACGCAGTATTTT.

This chain links TRBV4-1 with TRBJ2-1; weak D call: TRBD1 (5 bases). V was shortened by 4 bases and J by 8 bases, with 21 bases between the two germline ends. Germline V lookup: CDR1 MGHRA, CDR2 YSYEKL. The CDR3 has 16 amino acids. The CDR3 DNA is TGCGCCAGCAGCCGGGAAACAGGCTCATTTACGGATGAGCAGTTCTTC. Its protein is CASSRETGSFTDEQFF.

This chain joins TRBV5-5 and TRBJ2-1; the match to TRBD1 covers 8 bases. This CDR3 contains 14 residues. Germline loops: CDR1 SGHKS, CDR2 YYEKEE (reference sequence). V lost 2 bases, J lost 7 bases, and 5 bases stayed unmatched. CDR3 coding DNA: TGTGCCAGCAGCTTCCAGGGACAGGCAAATGAGCAGTTCTTC. It is translated as CASSFQGQANEQFF.

This clonotype was recorded a few times. V usage is TRBV10-3 and J usage is TRBJ2-5, with 9 bases that match TRBD1. The CDR3 sequence is 13 residues long. The germline CDR1 and CDR2 sequences are ENHRY and SYGVKD. V trimming: 9 bases; J trimming: 5 bases; junction bases outside the gene matches: 7. CDR3 coding DNA: TGTGCCATAAGCGGGACAGGGAGGGAGACCCAGTACTTC. Residues: CAISGTGRETQYF.